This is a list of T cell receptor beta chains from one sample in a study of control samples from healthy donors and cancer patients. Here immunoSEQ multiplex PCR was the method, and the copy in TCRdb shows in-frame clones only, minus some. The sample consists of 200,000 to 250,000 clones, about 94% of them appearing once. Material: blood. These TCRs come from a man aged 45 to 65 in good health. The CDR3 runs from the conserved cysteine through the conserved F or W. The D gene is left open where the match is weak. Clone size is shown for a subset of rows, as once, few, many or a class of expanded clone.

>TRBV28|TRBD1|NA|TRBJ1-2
TGTGCCAGCTCCGCCAGGACAGGGGCTTATGGCTACACCTTC
CASSARTGAYGYTF
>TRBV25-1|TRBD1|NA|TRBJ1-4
TGTGCCAGCAGCCCAGGGGGTTTTAATGAAAAACTGTTTTTT
CASSPGGFNEKLFF
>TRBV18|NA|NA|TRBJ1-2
TGTGCCAGCTCACGTGAGGGTAGGAACTATGGCTACACCTTC
CASSREGRNYGYTF
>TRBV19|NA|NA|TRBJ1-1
TGTGCCAGTAGTTTCTCGGGTCTCTTAAACACTGAAGCTTTCTTT
CASSFSGLLNTEAFF
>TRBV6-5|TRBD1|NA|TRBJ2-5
TGTGCCAGCAGGTGGACAGGGGCTCAAGAGACCCAGTACTTC
CASRWTGAQETQYF
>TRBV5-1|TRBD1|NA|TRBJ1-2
TGCGCCAGCAGCTCCCAGGGGGAGTATGGCTACACCTTC
CASSSQGEYGYTF
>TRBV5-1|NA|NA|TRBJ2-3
TGCGCCAGCAGCTCCCGACAAACCACAGATACGCAGTATTTT
CASSSRQTTDTQYF
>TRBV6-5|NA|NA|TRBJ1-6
TGTGCCAGCAGTTGGGCGGTTGGATCCTATAATTCACCCCTCCACTTT
CASSWAVGSYNSPLHF
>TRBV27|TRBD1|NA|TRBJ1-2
TGTGCCAGCAGTATCTCAGGGGGCTATGGCTACACCTTC
CASSISGGYGYTF
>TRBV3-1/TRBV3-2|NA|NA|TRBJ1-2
TGTGCCAGCAGCCAGGAGGGGAACTATGGCTACACCTTC
CASSQEGNYGYTF
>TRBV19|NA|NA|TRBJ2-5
TGTGCCAGTAGCAACCGAGGGATAAGAGAGACCCAGTACTTC
CASSNRGIRETQYF
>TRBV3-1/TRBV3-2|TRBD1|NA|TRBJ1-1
TGTGCCAGCAGCCAAGGGACAGGTAGGGGTGAAGCTTTCTTT
CASSQGTGRGEAFF
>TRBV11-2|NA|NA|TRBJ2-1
TGTGCCAGCAGCCCAACATCCCCGGGTGAGCAGTTCTTC
CASSPTSPGEQFF
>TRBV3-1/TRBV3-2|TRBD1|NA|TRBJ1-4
TGTGCCAGCAGCCAAGAAACAGGGGTTAATGAAAAACTGTTTTTT
CASSQETGVNEKLFF
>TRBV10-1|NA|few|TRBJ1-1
TGCGCCAGCAGTGAGACCGGGACGGGCAACACTGAAGCTTTCTTT
CASSETGTGNTEAFF
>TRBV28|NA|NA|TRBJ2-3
TGTGCCAGCAGTTCTACCACTCGCACAGATACGCAGTATTTT
CASSSTTRTDTQYF
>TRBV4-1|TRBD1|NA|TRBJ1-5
TGCGCCAGCAGCCAAGAACGACAGGGCCAGCCCCAGCATTTT
CASSQERQGQPQHF
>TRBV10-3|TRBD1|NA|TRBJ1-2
TGTGCCATTTCCCAAGGGACAGGGGAGTACTATGGCTACACCTTC
CAISQGTGEYYGYTF
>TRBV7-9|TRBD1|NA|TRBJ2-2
TGTGCCAGCAGCCGGGGGACAGGGCTAACCACCGGGGAGCTGTTTTTT
CASSRGTGLTTGELFF
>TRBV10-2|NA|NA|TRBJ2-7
TGCGCCAGCAGTGACAGCTCCTACGAGCAGTACTTC
CASSDSSYEQYF
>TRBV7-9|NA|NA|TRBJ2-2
TGTGCCAGCAGCTTACCACGGACAGCTCCTACCGGGGAGCTGTTTTTT
CASSLPRTAPTGELFF
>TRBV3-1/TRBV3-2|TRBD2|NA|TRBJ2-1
TGTGCCAGCAGCCAAGTCTCCGGGACTAGCGGGTACAATGAGCAGTTCTTC
CASSQVSGTSGYNEQFF
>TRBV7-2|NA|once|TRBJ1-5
TGTGCCAGCAGGCTTGCCGGGACAACTAATCAGCCCCAGCATTTT
CASRLAGTTNQPQHF
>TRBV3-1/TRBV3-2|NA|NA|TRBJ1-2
TGTGCCAGCAGCCGACAGGTTGGAGCTAACTATGGCTACACCTTC
CASSRQVGANYGYTF
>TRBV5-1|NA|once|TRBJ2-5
TGCGCCAGCAGCCTAATGGACGGACAAGAGACCCAGTACTTC
CASSLMDGQETQYF
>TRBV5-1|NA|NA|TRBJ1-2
TGCGCCAGCAGCTTGGCCGGAGGGATGGAGGGGCTATATGGCTACACCTTC
CASSLAGGMEGLYGYTF
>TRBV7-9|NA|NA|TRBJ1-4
TGTGCCAGCAGCCGTGAATATGAAAAACTGTTTTTT
CASSREYEKLFF
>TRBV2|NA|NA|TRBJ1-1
TGTGCCAGCAGTGGTTCAGTCCCGAACACTGAAGCTTTCTTT
CASSGSVPNTEAFF
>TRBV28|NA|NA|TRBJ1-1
TGTGCCAGCAGGGTGACACAAACAAGCATTGAAGCTTTCTTT
CASRVTQTSIEAFF
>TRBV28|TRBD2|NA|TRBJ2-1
TGTGCCAGCAGTCCCGGGAGGAACAATGAGCAGTTCTTC
CASSPGRNNEQFF